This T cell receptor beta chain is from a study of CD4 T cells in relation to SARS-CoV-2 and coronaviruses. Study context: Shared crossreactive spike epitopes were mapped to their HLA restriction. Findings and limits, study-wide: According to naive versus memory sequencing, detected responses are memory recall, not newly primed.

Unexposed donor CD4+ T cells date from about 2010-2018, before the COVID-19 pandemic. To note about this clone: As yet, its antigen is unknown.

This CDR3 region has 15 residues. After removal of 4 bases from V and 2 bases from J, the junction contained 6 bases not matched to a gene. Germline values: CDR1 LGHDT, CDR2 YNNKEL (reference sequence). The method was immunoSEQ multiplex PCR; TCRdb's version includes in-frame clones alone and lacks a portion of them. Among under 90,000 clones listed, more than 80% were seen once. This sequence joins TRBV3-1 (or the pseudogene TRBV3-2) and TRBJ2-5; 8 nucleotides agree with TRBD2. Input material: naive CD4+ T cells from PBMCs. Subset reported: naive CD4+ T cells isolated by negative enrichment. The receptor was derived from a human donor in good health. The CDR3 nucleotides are TGTGCCAGCAGCCTTTTGCGGGGGGCACAAGAGACCCAGTACTTC. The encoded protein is CASSLLRGAQETQYF.